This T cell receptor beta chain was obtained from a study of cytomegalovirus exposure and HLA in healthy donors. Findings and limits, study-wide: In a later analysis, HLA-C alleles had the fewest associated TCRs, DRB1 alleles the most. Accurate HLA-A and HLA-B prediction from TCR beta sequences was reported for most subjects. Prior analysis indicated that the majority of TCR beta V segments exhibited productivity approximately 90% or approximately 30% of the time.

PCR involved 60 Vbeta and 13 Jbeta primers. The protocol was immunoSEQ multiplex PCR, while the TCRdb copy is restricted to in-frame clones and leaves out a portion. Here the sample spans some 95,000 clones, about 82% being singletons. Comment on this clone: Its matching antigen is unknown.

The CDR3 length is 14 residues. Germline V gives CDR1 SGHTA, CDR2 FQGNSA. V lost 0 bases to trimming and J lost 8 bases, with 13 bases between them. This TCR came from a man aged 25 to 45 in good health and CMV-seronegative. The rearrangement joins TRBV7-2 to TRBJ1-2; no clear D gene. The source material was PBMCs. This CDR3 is CASSLAPLAGGYTF. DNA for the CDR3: TGTGCCAGCAGCTTAGCTCCCCTCGCCGGGGGCTACACCTTC.